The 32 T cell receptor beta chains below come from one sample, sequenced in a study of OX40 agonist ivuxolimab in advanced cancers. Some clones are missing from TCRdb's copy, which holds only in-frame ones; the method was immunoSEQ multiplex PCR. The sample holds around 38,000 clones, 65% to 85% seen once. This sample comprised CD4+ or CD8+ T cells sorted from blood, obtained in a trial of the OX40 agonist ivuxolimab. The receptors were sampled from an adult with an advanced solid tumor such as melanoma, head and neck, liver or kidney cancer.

CDR3 in amino acids: CASSEGGALNEKLFF. CDR3 nucleotide sequence: TGTGCCAGCAGCGAAGGTGGAGCCCTCAATGAAAAACTGTTTTTT. This chain links TRBV28 with TRBJ1-4; D gene uncertain. Trimming left V 6 bases short and J 5 bases short, with 16 bases between. This CDR3 comprises 15 residues. Germline V gene data show CDR1 as MDHEN and CDR2 as SYDVKM.

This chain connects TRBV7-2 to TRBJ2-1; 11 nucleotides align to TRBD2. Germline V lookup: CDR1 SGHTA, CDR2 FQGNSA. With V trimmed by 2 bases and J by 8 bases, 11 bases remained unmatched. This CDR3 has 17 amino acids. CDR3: CASSLSPRLAGYDEQFF. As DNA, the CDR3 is TGTGCCAGCAGCTTATCTCCCCGACTAGCGGGGTACGATGAGCAGTTCTTC.

CDR3 DNA sequence: TGTGCCAGCAGCTTGATCGGGCAGGGCTCTGTGTACACTGAAGCTTTCTTT. It translates to CASSLIGQGSVYTEAFF. This rearrangement joins TRBV5-8 to TRBJ1-1; weak D call: TRBD1 (5 bases). The CDR3 length is 17 residues. The germline V gene encodes CDR1 SGHTS and CDR2 YDEGEE. Trimming shortened V by 1 base and J by 3 bases, and 19 bases separated the two germline ends.

CDR3 amino acids: CASRGTGNEQYF. In DNA form, the CDR3 reads TGTGCCAGCAGAGGGACAGGGAACGAGCAGTACTTC. The rearrangement uses TRBV6-1 and TRBJ2-5; 9 nucleotides agree with TRBD1. The DNA end is a closer match to TRBJ2-7, so the J assignment may be wrong. Germline loops: CDR1 MNHNS, CDR2 SASEGT. The CDR3 extends over 12 amino acids.

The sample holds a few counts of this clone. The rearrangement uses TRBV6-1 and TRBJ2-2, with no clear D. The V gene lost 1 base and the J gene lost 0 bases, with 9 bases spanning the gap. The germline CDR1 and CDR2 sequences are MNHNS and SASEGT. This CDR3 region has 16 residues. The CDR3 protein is CASSEGSRTNTGELFF. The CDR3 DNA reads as TGTGCCAGCAGTGAAGGAAGCAGGACGAACACCGGGGAGCTGTTTTTT.

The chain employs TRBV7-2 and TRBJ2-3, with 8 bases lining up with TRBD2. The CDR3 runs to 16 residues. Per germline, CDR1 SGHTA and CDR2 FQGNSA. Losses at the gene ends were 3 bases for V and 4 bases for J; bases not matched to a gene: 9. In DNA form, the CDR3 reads TGTGCCAGCAGCTTGGGGGCGGGGGGCGGTTCAGATACGCAGTATTTT. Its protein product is CASSLGAGGGSDTQYF.

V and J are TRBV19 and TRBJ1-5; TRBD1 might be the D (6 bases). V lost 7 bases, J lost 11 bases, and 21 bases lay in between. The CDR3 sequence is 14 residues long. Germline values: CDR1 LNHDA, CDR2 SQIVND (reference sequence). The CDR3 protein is CASTPATGGRAQHF. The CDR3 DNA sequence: TGTGCCAGTACTCCCGCGACCGGGGGCAGGGCCCAGCATTTT.

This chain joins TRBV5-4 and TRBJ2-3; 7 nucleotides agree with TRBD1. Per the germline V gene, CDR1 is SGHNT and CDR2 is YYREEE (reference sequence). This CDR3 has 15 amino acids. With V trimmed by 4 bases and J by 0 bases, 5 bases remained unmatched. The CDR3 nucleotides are TGTGCCAGCAGCCCGGGACAGTCTAGCACAGATACGCAGTATTTT. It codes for CASSPGQSSTDTQYF.

The CDR3 region is CAVRTRSYEQYF. CDR3 DNA: TGTGCCGTCCGGACTCGCTCCTACGAGCAGTACTTC. This chain uses TRBV10-3 with TRBJ2-7; tentative D call: TRBD2 (5 bases). This CDR3 is built from 12 residues. V shed 11 bases and J shed 0 bases, with 11 bases lying between them. The germline gives CDR1 ENHRY, CDR2 SYGVKD.

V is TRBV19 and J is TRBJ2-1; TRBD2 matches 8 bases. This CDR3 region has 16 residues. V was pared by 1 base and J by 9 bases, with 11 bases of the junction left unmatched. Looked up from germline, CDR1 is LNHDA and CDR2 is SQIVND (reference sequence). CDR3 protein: CASSIASSGSLLEQFF. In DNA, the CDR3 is TGTGCCAGTAGTATAGCGTCCAGCGGGAGTTTACTTGAGCAGTTCTTC.

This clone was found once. CDR3 DNA: TGTGCCAGCAGCTTGGGACAGGGGGGCTATGGCTACACCTTC. Residues: CASSLGQGGYGYTF. The chain joins TRBV4-2 to TRBJ1-2; 11 nucleotides align to TRBD1. V shed 5 bases, J shed 4 bases, and the junction held 3 bases outside the gene matches. Germline loops: CDR1 LGHNA, CDR2 YNFKEQ. The CDR3 is 14 residues long.

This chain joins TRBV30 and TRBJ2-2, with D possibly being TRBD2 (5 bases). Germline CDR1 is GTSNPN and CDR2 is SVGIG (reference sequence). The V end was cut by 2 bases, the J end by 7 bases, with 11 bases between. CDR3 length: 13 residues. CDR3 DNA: TGTGCCTGGAGTTCCAAACGGGGCGGGGAGCTGTTTTTT. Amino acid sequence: CAWSSKRGGELFF.

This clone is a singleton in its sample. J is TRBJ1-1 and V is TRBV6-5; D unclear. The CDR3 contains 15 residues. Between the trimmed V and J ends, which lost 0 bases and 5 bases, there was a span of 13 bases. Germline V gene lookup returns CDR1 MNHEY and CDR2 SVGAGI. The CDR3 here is CASSYSNSLATEAFF. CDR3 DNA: TGTGCCAGCAGTTACTCGAACAGCCTGGCTACTGAAGCTTTCTTT.

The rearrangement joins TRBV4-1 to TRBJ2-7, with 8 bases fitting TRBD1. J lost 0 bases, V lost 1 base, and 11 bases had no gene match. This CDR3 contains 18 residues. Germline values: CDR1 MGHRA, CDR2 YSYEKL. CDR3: CASSQVRGQASSSYEQYF. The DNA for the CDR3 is TGCGCCAGCAGCCAAGTAAGGGGACAGGCGAGTTCCTCCTACGAGCAGTACTTC.

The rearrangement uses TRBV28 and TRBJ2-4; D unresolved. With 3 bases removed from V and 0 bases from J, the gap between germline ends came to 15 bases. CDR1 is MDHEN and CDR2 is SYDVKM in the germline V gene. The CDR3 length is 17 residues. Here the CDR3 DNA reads TGTGCCAGCAGTTTCCCGGCGGAACGGCTAGCCAAAAACATTCAGTACTTC. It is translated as CASSFPAERLAKNIQYF.

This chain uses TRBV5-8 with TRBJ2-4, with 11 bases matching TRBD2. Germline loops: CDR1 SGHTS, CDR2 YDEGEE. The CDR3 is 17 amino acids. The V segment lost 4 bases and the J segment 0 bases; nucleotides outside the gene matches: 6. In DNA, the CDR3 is TGTGCCAGCAGCCACTGGACTAGCGGGCGAGCCAAAAACATTCAGTACTTC. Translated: CASSHWTSGRAKNIQYF.

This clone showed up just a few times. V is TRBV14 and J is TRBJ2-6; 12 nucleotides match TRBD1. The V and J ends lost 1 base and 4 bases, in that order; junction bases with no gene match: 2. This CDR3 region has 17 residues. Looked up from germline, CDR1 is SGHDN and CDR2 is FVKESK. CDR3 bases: TGTGCCAGCAGCCAAGTGGGACAGGGGGCCGGGGCCAACGTCCTGACTTTC. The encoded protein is CASSQVGQGAGANVLTF.

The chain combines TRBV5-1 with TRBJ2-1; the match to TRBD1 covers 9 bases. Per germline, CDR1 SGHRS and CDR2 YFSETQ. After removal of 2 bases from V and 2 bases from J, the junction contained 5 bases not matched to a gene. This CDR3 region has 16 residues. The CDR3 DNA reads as TGCGCCAGCAGCTTCCGGCGACAGGGGGCCTACAATGAGCAGTTCTTC. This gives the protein CASSFRRQGAYNEQFF.

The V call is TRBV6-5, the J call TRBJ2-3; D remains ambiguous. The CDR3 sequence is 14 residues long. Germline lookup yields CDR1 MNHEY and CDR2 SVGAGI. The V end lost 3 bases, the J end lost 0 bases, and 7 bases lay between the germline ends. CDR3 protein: CASSYLSSTDTQYF. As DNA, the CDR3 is TGTGCCAGCAGTTATTTATCTAGCACAGATACGCAGTATTTT.

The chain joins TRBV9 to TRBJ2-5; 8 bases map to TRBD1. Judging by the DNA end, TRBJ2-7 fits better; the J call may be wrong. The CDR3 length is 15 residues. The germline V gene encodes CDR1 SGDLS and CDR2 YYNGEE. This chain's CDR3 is CASSVAAGGNYEQYF. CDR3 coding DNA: TGTGCCAGCAGCGTAGCGGCAGGGGGCAATTACGAGCAGTACTTC.

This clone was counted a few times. CDR3 nucleotides: TGTGCCAGCAGTCAGGACAGGGGGGGCTATGAGCAGTTCTTC. It encodes CASSQDRGGYEQFF. The genes are TRBV27 and TRBJ2-1; 10 bases map to TRBD1. Germline CDR1 and CDR2: MNHEY and SMNVEV (reference sequence). The CDR3 covers 14 residues. V lost 5 bases and J lost 8; bases outside the gene matches: 6.

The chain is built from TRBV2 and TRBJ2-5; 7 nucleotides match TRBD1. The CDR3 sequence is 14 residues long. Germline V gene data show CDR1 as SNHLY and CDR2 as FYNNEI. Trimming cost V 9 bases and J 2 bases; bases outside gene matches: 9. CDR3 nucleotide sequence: TGTGCCAGTACAAAGGGGACAGTACAAGAGACCCAGTACTTC. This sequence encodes CASTKGTVQETQYF. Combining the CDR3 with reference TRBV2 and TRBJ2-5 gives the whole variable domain EPEVTQTPSHQVTQMGQEVILRCVPISNHLYFYWYRQILGQKVEFLVSFYNNEISEKSEIFDDQFSVERPDGSNFTLKIRSTKLEDSAMYFCASTKGTVQETQYFGPGTRLLVL.

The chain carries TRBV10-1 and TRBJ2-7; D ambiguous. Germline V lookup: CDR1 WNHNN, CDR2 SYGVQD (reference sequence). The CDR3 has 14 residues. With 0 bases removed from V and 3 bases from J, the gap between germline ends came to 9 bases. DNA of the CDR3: TGCGCCAGCAGTGAGTCGGGCAGAAACTACGAGCAGTACTTC. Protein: CASSESGRNYEQYF.

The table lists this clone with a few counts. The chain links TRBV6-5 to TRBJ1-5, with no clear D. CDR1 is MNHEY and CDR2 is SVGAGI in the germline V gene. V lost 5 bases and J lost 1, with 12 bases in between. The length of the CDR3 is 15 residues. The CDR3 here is CASSRYDISNQPQHF. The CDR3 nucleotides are TGTGCCAGCAGTCGCTATGACATCAGCAATCAGCCCCAGCATTTT.

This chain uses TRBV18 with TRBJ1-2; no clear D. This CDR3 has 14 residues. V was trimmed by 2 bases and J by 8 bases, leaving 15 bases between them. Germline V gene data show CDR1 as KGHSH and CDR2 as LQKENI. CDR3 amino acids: CASSPRTAQDGYTF. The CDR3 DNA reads TGTGCCAGCTCACCAAGAACAGCCCAAGACGGCTACACCTTC.

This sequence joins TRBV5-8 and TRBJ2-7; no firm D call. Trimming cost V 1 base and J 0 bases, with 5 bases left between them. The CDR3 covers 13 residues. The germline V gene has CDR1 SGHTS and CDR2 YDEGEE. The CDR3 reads CASSLYNSYEQYF. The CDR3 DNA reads TGTGCCAGCAGCTTGTACAACTCCTACGAGCAGTACTTC.

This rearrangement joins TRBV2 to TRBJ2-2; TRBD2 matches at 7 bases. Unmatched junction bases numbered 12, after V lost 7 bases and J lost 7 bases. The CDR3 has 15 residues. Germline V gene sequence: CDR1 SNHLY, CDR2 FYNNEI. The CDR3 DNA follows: TGTGCCAGCAAGGTCGGGAGGCATACGGGCGGGGAGCTGTTTTTT. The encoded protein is CASKVGRHTGGELFF.

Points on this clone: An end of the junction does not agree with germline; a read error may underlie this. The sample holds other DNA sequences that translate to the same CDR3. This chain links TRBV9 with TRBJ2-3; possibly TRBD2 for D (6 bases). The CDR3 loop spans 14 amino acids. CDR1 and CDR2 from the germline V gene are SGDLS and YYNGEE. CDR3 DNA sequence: TGTGCCAGTAGCGGAAGCGGGAGCACAGATACGCAGTATTTT. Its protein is CASSGSGSTDTQYF.

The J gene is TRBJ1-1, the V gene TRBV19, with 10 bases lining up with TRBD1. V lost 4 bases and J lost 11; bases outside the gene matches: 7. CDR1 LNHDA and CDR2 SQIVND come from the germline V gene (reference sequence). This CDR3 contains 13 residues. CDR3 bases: TGTGCCAGTAGTACAGGGACAGGGGTGGTTGCTTTCTTT. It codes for CASSTGTGVVAFF. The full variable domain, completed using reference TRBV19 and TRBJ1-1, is DGGITQSPKYLFRKEGQNVTLSCEQNLNHDAMYWYRQDPGQGLRLIYYSQIVNDFQKGDIAEGYSVSREKKESFPLTVTSAQKNPTAFYLCASSTGTGVVAFFGQGTRLTVV.

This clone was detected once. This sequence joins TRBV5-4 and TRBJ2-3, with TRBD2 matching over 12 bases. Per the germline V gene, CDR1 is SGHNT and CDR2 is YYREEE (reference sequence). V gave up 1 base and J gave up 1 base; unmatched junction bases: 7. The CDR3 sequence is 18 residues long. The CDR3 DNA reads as TGTGCCAGCAGCTTGCCTAGCGGGAGGGCCTGGGGCACAGATACGCAGTATTTT. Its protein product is CASSLPSGRAWGTDTQYF.

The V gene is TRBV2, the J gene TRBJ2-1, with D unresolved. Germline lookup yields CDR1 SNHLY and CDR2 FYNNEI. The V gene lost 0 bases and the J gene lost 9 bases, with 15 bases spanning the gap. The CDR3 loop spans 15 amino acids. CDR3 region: CASSEAQVFFVEQFF. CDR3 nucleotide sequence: TGTGCCAGCAGTGAAGCGCAAGTTTTTTTCGTTGAGCAGTTCTTC.

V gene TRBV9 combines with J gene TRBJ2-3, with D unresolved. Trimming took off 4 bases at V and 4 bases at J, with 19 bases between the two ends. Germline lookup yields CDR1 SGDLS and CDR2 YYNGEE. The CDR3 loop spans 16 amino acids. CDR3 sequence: CASSFLGVIQADTQYF. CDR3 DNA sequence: TGTGCCAGCAGCTTTCTAGGAGTAATTCAGGCAGATACGCAGTATTTT.